This is a list of T cell receptor beta chains from one sample in a study of blood T cell repertoires in COVID-19. Profiling relied on immunoSEQ multiplex PCR, and the TCRdb table lists in-frame clones only, not all of them. The table has roughly 190,000 clones, 80% seen once. Sequencing was performed on peripheral blood. The receptors were sampled from a man between 60 and 75 years old with acute or convalescent COVID-19. Each CDR3 is given with its conserved first and last residue. The D gene is left open where the match is weak. The size entry is marked missing in some rows and otherwise reads once, few, many or a size class.

J gene,V gene,clone size,D gene,CDR3 DNA,CDR3 protein
TRBJ2-5,TRBV29-1,NA,NA,TGCAGCGCCACGGGACATCAAGAGACCCAGTACTTC,CSATGHQETQYF
TRBJ1-6,TRBV11-2,NA,NA,TGTGCCAGCAGCTTAACGCCAGGGGATAATTCACCCCTCCACTTT,CASSLTPGDNSPLHF
TRBJ1-1,TRBV20-1,NA,NA,TGCAGTGCTAGACGGGATCCTGAAGCTTTCTTT,CSARRDPEAFF
TRBJ1-4,TRBV3-1/TRBV3-2,NA,NA,TGTGCCAGCAGTGCGACAGCTTCGAGTGAAAAACTGTTTTTT,CASSATASSEKLFF
TRBJ2-3,TRBV6-2/TRBV6-3,NA,NA,TGTGCCAGCAGTTCGACAGATACGCAGTATTTT,CASSSTDTQYF
TRBJ1-1,TRBV28,NA,NA,TGTGCCAGCAGGCAGGGCCTAAACACTGAAGCTTTCTTT,CASRQGLNTEAFF
TRBJ1-2,TRBV15,few,TRBD1,TGTGCCACCAGCTTCCGGGACAGGTTTGGCTACACCTTC,CATSFRDRFGYTF
TRBJ2-5,TRBV6-2/TRBV6-3,few,NA,TGTGCCAGCAGTAGTTACATGCCGGGAGAGACCCAGTACTTC,CASSSYMPGETQYF
TRBJ1-2,TRBV2,NA,NA,TGTGCCAGCAGTCCCCCGGGGGAGGACTATGGCTACACCTTC,CASSPPGEDYGYTF
TRBJ1-2,TRBV16,NA,NA,TGTGCCAGCAGCCGACAACGGACAGAATCATCTTATGGCTACACCTTC,CASSRQRTESSYGYTF
TRBJ2-2,TRBV5-1,NA,NA,TGCGCCAGCAGCTTGGGACAGAGGAGCGGGGAGCTGTTTTTT,CASSLGQRSGELFF
TRBJ2-1,TRBV6-5,NA,TRBD1,TGTGCCAGCAGTTACCTTGGACAGGGAGGATACAATGAGCAGTTCTTC,CASSYLGQGGYNEQFF
TRBJ1-5,TRBV27,NA,NA,TGTGCCAGCAGTTCTGTTCAGGGGATGGTTGTAGGCAATCAGCCCCAGCATTTT,CASSSVQGMVVGNQPQHF
TRBJ1-3,TRBV9,NA,NA,TGTGCCAGCAGCGTTCAGGCAGGGACTGCTGGAAACACCATATATTTT,CASSVQAGTAGNTIYF
TRBJ2-2,TRBV24-1,few,TRBD1,TGTGCCACCAGTGATTCGGGACAGGGGGTCACCGGGGAGCTGTTTTTT,CATSDSGQGVTGELFF
TRBJ1-2,TRBV2,NA,TRBD1,TGTGCCAGCACCGAAACAGGGGGCTCCGGGGGCTACACCTTC,CASTETGGSGGYTF
TRBJ2-1,TRBV27,NA,TRBD1,TGTGCCAGCAGTCGCGGGACAGGGTATACCTACAATGAGCAGTTCTTC,CASSRGTGYTYNEQFF
TRBJ1-2,TRBV15,NA,NA,TGTGCCACCAGCACTAATTCAGGGGACTATGGCTACACCTTC,CATSTNSGDYGYTF
TRBJ2-5,TRBV7-9,once,TRBD2,TGTGCCAGCAGCTTACCAGCGGGAGGGCCGGGGGAGACCCAGTACTTC,CASSLPAGGPGETQYF
TRBJ2-5,TRBV18,NA,NA,TGTGCCAGCTCACCTCAATGGGGCTTAGAGACCCAGTACTTC,CASSPQWGLETQYF
TRBJ2-7,TRBV11-1,once,NA,TGTGCCAGCAGCTTCGGCCCTTTCGGGGTCTCCTACGAGCAGTACTTC,CASSFGPFGVSYEQYF
TRBJ1-1,TRBV3-1/TRBV3-2,NA,TRBD1,TGTGCCAGTCTAGCCGGGACAGGCGCCGCGGAAGCTTTCTTT,CASLAGTGAAEAFF
TRBJ1-6,TRBV6-5,once,TRBD1,TGTGCCAGCAGACAGGGGGCCTCCTATAATTCACCCCTCCACTTT,CASRQGASYNSPLHF
TRBJ2-1,TRBV2,NA,TRBD1,TGTGCCAGCAGTGTGGGACAGGGATCCTACAATGAGCAGTTCTTC,CASSVGQGSYNEQFF
TRBJ2-1,TRBV9,NA,NA,TGTGCCAGCAGCGTAGGAGGGTCCGCCTCTTCCTACAATGAGCAGTTCTTC,CASSVGGSASSYNEQFF
TRBJ2-3,TRBV7-7,NA,NA,TGTGCCAGCAGCTCCGGTAGCACAGATACGCAGTATTTT,CASSSGSTDTQYF
TRBJ2-7,TRBV6-6,NA,NA,TGTGCCAGCAGTTTTACGAGAGGGTCTGGAGAGCAGTACTTC,CASSFTRGSGEQYF
TRBJ2-1,TRBV27,NA,NA,TGTGCCAGCAGTTTTACGGGGGGCGGGAATGAGCAGTTCTTC,CASSFTGGGNEQFF
TRBJ1-1,TRBV19,NA,TRBD1,TGTGCCAGTAGGCGGGACAGCCTGAACACTGAAGCTTTCTTT,CASRRDSLNTEAFF
TRBJ2-3,TRBV24-1,NA,NA,TGTGCCACCGGGGGAGACAGGCACCGCACAGATACGCAGTATTTT,CATGGDRHRTDTQYF
TRBJ1-2,TRBV6-2/TRBV6-3,NA,NA,TGTGCCAGCAGTTACCCCACGGACGGGGTCTCTAACTATGGCTACACCTTC,CASSYPTDGVSNYGYTF
TRBJ2-1,TRBV7-9,NA,NA,TGTGCCAGCAGCTCCCTCATCGACCAGCGGGCGAGCTCCTACAATGAGCAGTTCTTC,CASSSLIDQRASSYNEQFF
TRBJ1-1,TRBV12-3/TRBV12-4,few,NA,TGTGCCAGCAGTCCTCAGATTAACACTGAAGCTTTCTTT,CASSPQINTEAFF
TRBJ2-1,TRBV6-5,NA,NA,TGTGCCAGCTCGTACACAGGTAAATTATACAATGAGCAGTTCTTC,CASSYTGKLYNEQFF
TRBJ2-5,TRBV6-6,NA,TRBD2,TGTGCCAGCAGCCCAAAGCGGGAGGTCTGGGAGACCCAGTACTTC,CASSPKREVWETQYF
TRBJ2-1,TRBV5-4,NA,NA,TGTGCCAGCAGCTCCGGAGACAGGAGGTATACGAATGAGCAGTTCTTC,CASSSGDRRYTNEQFF
TRBJ2-1,TRBV3-1/TRBV3-2,once,TRBD2,TGTGCCAGCAGCCAAGTGTTTGAGAAAGCGGGAGTCGATAGCTCCTACAATGAGCAGTTCTTC,CASSQVFEKAGVDSSYNEQFF
TRBJ2-5,TRBV4-3,NA,TRBD1,TGCGCCAGCAGCCAAGCCCTACCGGGACAGGGTCAAGAGACCCAGTACTTC,CASSQALPGQGQETQYF
TRBJ2-2,TRBV24-1,NA,NA,TGTGCCACCAGTGATTTTCAGGGGTTAAACACCGGGGAGCTGTTTTTT,CATSDFQGLNTGELFF
TRBJ2-7,TRBV20-1,NA,NA,TGCAGTGCTAGAAGTCCCAGGGAGCAGTACTTC,CSARSPREQYF
TRBJ2-7,TRBV14,NA,NA,TGTGCCAGCAGCCAAGAAGGGAGAGGGGGTACCGAGCAGTACTTC,CASSQEGRGGTEQYF
TRBJ2-5,TRBV5-1,NA,NA,TGCGCCAGCAGCTTGGGGGCAGGTCGAGAGACCCAGTACTTC,CASSLGAGRETQYF
TRBJ1-2,TRBV4-1,NA,TRBD1,TGCGCCAGCAGCTCTCTACCGGGACAGGGGGCCCGAGCTAACTATGGCTACACCTTC,CASSSLPGQGARANYGYTF
TRBJ2-1,TRBV5-1,few,TRBD1,TGCGCCAGCAGCTCCCGGGACAGGGGATACAATGAGCAGTTCTTC,CASSSRDRGYNEQFF
TRBJ2-1,TRBV12-3/TRBV12-4,NA,NA,TGTGCCAGCAGTTTAGGAGATGAGCAGTTCTTC,CASSLGDEQFF
TRBJ1-2,TRBV27,NA,TRBD1,TGTGCCAGCAGCCCAACAGGGGCCTATGGCTACACCTTC,CASSPTGAYGYTF
TRBJ2-1,TRBV7-9,NA,NA,TGTGCCAGCAGCTTAGATACAAATGAGCAGTTCTTC,CASSLDTNEQFF
TRBJ2-1,TRBV13,NA,TRBD2,TGTGCCAGCAGCTTAGACACTAGCGGGGGCTATGAGCAGTTCTTC,CASSLDTSGGYEQFF
TRBJ2-5,TRBV18,few,TRBD2,TGTGCCAGCTCATCACAAACTTCCGCTAGCGGGCAAGAGACCCAGTACTTC,CASSSQTSASGQETQYF
TRBJ2-3,TRBV24-1,NA,TRBD2,TGTGCCACCAGTGATACGTCTAGCGGGAGGGCAGATACGCAGTATTTT,CATSDTSSGRADTQYF
TRBJ1-5,TRBV5-1,NA,NA,TGCGCCAGCAGCTGGGGAGAGGGAGGGAATCAGCCCCAGCATTTT,CASSWGEGGNQPQHF